A single sample gave rise to the 25 T cell receptor beta chains below, sequenced in a study of post-analysis software for immune sequencing data. Study-wide results and limits: The five TRBV segments detected at higher frequency in patients than in controls included TRBV5-6, TRBV5-1 and TRBV20-1.

These receptors lack a known antigen. Built from TCR beta cDNA, the libraries had unique molecular identifiers in them. TCRdb used MiXCR to reprocess the PCR reads, holding one entry per CDR3 protein. This table holds approximately 180,000 distinct CDR3 sequences, approximately 30% found once. The sample comprised blood. Receptors originate from a girl between 10 and 17 years old with multiple sclerosis.

This clonotype showed up just a few times. The V and J genes are TRBV5-1 and TRBJ1-1; possible D gene TRBD1, 5 bases. Deletions cut 4 bases from V and 5 bases from J, with 18 bases between. This CDR3 region has 15 residues. Per the germline V gene, CDR1 is SGHRS and CDR2 is YFSETQ. The DNA for the CDR3 is TGCGCCAGCAGCACATACCCCCAGGGTGGAACTGAAGCTTTCTTT. This translates into CASSTYPQGGTEAFF.

This clonotype has only one observation. This clone may be a read error of a much larger clone one base away. This rearrangement joins TRBV7-9 to TRBJ2-7; D gene unclear. The CDR3 is 15 residues long. Germline V lookup: CDR1 SEHNR, CDR2 FQNEAQ (reference sequence). CDR3 sequence reads: CAGSPQDGSPYEQYF. The DNA of the CDR3 is TGTGCCGGCAGTCCGCAGGACGGTTCCCCCTACGAGCAGTACTTC. Full variable domain (missing parts from reference TRBV7-9 and TRBJ2-7): DTGVSQNPRHKITKRGQNVTFRCDPISEHNRLYWYRQTLGQGPEFLTYFQNEAQLEKSRLLSDRFSAERPKGSFSTLEIQRTEQGDSAMYLCAGSPQDGSPYEQYFGPGTRLTVT.

This clonotype turned up a few times. The gene calls are TRBV20-1 and TRBJ2-5; 8 nucleotides match TRBD2. The V gene end was trimmed by 1 base and the J gene end by 11 bases; junction bases not matched to a gene: 30. CDR3 length: 20 amino acids. Per germline, CDR1 DFQATT and CDR2 SNEGSKA (reference sequence). CDR3 residues: CSARGFRGSGREGWYNEQYF. The CDR3 bases are TGCAGTGCTAGAGGCTTCCGGGGATCCGGACGGGAGGGCTGGTACAATGAGCAGTACTTC.

This clonotype was observed at least ten times. The chain couples TRBV29-1 to TRBJ2-7; D possibly corresponds to TRBD2 (6 bases). The length of the CDR3 is 14 residues. Germline V lookup: CDR1 SQVTM, CDR2 ANQGSEA. Trimming shortened V by 5 bases and J by 4 bases, and 18 bases separated the two germline ends. CDR3 coding DNA: TGCAGCGTTTTCGTAGCGGAGCAAAGGTACGAGCAGTACTTC. Protein sequence: CSVFVAEQRYEQYF.

This clonotype was detected once. A much larger clone differs from this one at a single base, so this may be a read error. The chain recombines TRBV20-1 with TRBJ1-2; D is possibly TRBD1 (6 bases). Germline V gene sequence: CDR1 DFQATT, CDR2 SNEGSKA (reference sequence). CDR3 length: 15 residues. V lost 0 bases to trimming and J lost 3 bases, with 14 bases between them. CDR3 protein: CSARDLRGRDYGYTF. The CDR3 DNA reads TGCAGTGCTAGAGATCTCAGGGGACGCGACTATGGCTACACCTTC.

On this clonotype: A much more abundant neighbour one base away suggests this may be a read error. The V call is TRBV12-3 or TRBV12-4, the J call TRBJ2-7; D is undetermined. This CDR3 has 10 residues. Trimming removed 2 bases at V and 7 bases at J, with 3 bases between. The DNA for the CDR3 is TGTGCCAGCAGTTTAAATGAGCAGTACTTC. Residues: CASSLNEQYF.

This clonotype was seen at least ten times. This sequence joins TRBV9 and TRBJ2-3; the D is unclear. Germline lookup yields CDR1 SGDLS and CDR2 YYNGEE. CDR3 length: 15 amino acids. Trimming left V 0 bases short and J 2 bases short, with 10 bases between. CDR3 nucleotides: TGTGCCAGCAGCGTAGGGGCGTTAGCCACAGATACGCAGTATTTT. Its protein is CASSVGALATDTQYF.

The chain carries TRBV12-3 or TRBV12-4 and TRBJ2-3; D gene unclear. V shed 1 base and J shed 1 base, with 9 bases lying between them. The CDR3 is 15 amino acids. CDR3 amino acids: CASSLDGRGTDTQYF. As DNA, the CDR3 is TGTGCCAGCAGTTTAGACGGCAGAGGCACAGATACGCAGTATTTT.

A note on this clonotype: A read error is possible here, since a much larger clone lies one base away. This sequence joins TRBV28 and TRBJ2-4; no clear D. The V and J ends lost 2 bases and 3 bases respectively, with 11 bases between them. CDR1 and CDR2 (germline): MDHEN, SYDVKM. The CDR3 is made up of 15 amino acids. CDR3 region: CASSLRWLGKNIQYF. The CDR3 region has the DNA TGTGCCAGCAGTTTAAGGTGGTTAGGCAAAAACATTCAGTACTTC.

The sample holds a few counts of this clonotype. A much bigger clone sits one base away, suggesting this may be a read error. V is TRBV6-5 and J is TRBJ1-2; D gene unclear. This CDR3 is 16 amino acids long. The V gene lost 5 bases and the J gene lost 8 bases, with 24 bases spanning the gap. Germline V gives CDR1 MNHEY, CDR2 SVGAGI. CDR3 loop: CASSPPGVSASGGYTF. The CDR3 region has the DNA TGTGCCAGCAGTCCCCCCGGTGTCAGTGCCAGTGGGGGCTACACCTTC.

This clonotype was detected many times. This CDR3 reads CASSGIGNWGHYEQYF. The CDR3 coding sequence is TGTGCCAGCAGCGGAATAGGTAATTGGGGCCACTACGAGCAGTACTTC. This chain joins TRBV11-2 and TRBJ2-7, with D possibly being TRBD1 (5 bases). Germline CDR1 reads SGHAT; CDR2 reads FQNNGV. Trimming took 5 bases from V and 3 from J, leaving 20 bases between them. The CDR3 runs to 16 residues.

The chain couples TRBV12-3 or TRBV12-4 to TRBJ1-3; D remains unclear. This CDR3 is 16 amino acids long. V was clipped by 1 base and J by 4 bases, with 14 bases between them. The CDR3 sequence is CASSLGTPWEGNTIYF. CDR3 coding DNA: TGTGCCAGCAGTTTAGGCACACCTTGGGAGGGAAACACCATATATTTT.

The chain carries TRBV7-9 and TRBJ1-2, with 9 bases identical to TRBD1. The CDR3 consists of 15 residues. Germline V gives CDR1 SEHNR, CDR2 FQNEAQ (reference sequence). With 5 bases clipped from V and 8 bases from J, the junction kept 12 bases outside the gene matches. The CDR3 loop reads CASSTDPGQGNGYTF. The DNA of the CDR3 is TGTGCCAGCAGCACTGATCCCGGACAGGGGAACGGCTACACCTTC.

The rearrangement uses TRBV6-1 and TRBJ2-3, with 9 bases aligning to TRBD1. Looked up from germline, CDR1 is MNHNS and CDR2 is SASEGT. The CDR3 is 16 residues long. Germline trimming cut 4 bases from V and 2 bases from J; bases unmatched to any gene: 7. CDR3 sequence: CASSAQGDRATDTQYF. In DNA, the CDR3 is TGTGCCAGCAGTGCCCAGGGGGACAGGGCCACAGATACGCAGTATTTT.

This clonotype has ten or more counts. This chain uses TRBV10-3 with TRBJ2-1, with 9 bases lining up with TRBD2. The CDR3 has 15 residues. V trimming: 8 bases; J trimming: 5 bases; junction bases outside the gene matches: 10. The germline gives CDR1 ENHRY, CDR2 SYGVKD. The CDR3 region has the DNA TGTGCCATCTGGGGAGGGCTAGCGGGAAACAATGAGCAGTTCTTC. This sequence encodes CAIWGGLAGNNEQFF.

V is TRBV2 and J is TRBJ2-3; 11 bases line up with TRBD2. Germline V gene lookup returns CDR1 SNHLY and CDR2 FYNNEI. The CDR3 is made up of 18 amino acids. V lost 2 bases and J lost 0; bases outside the gene matches: 7. The CDR3 coding sequence is TGTGCCAGCAGTGAATATCTGACTAGCGGGGTTAGCACAGATACGCAGTATTTT. The encoded protein is CASSEYLTSGVSTDTQYF.

The rearrangement links TRBV12-3 or TRBV12-4 to TRBJ1-1; D ambiguous. Trimming shortened V by 5 bases and J by 5 bases, and 18 bases separated the two germline ends. The CDR3 sequence is 15 residues long. CDR3 bases: TGTGCCAGCAGTACCACCGACGTGATGATTACTGAAGCTTTCTTT. Its protein is CASSTTDVMITEAFF.

This clonotype has just a few counts. This chain links TRBV10-2 with TRBJ1-4; unclear D gene. The ends were cut back, 3 bases at V and 1 base at J, with 9 bases in the middle. The germline CDR1 and CDR2 sequences are WSHSY and SAAADI. The CDR3 is made up of 15 amino acids. The CDR3 protein is CASSEATKTNEKLFF. CDR3 coding DNA: TGCGCCAGCAGTGAAGCTACAAAAACTAATGAAAAACTGTTTTTT.

J is TRBJ1-5 and V is TRBV28; D is possibly TRBD1 (5 bases). CDR3 length: 13 amino acids. V was cut by 6 bases and J by 11 bases, with 17 bases left in between. Germline V gives CDR1 MDHEN, CDR2 SYDVKM. CDR3: CASRDLPQGSQHF. As DNA, the CDR3 is TGTGCCAGCAGGGACTTGCCCCAGGGTTCCCAGCATTTT.

This clonotype was observed a few times. The CDR3 is CASSPLLAGVSETQYF. The DNA of the CDR3 is TGTGCCAGCAGTCCTCTACTAGCGGGAGTTTCAGAGACCCAGTACTTC. V usage is TRBV12-3 or TRBV12-4 and J usage is TRBJ2-5, with 11 bases aligning to TRBD2. Trimming cost V 5 bases and J 4 bases; bases outside gene matches: 9. CDR3 length equals 16 residues.

In this sample, this clonotype turned up many times. The rearrangement joins TRBV3-1 to TRBJ1-2; D is uncertain. V lost 1 base and J lost 8, with 11 bases in between. The germline V gene has CDR1 LGHDT and CDR2 YNNKEL (reference sequence). The CDR3 has 13 amino acids. The DNA for the CDR3 is TGTGCCAGCAGCCAAGGGCAGTTAGGGGGCTACACCTTC. It encodes CASSQGQLGGYTF.

The chain carries TRBV4-1 and TRBJ2-3; unclear D gene. Germline lookup yields CDR1 MGHRA and CDR2 YSYEKL. Trimming took off 1 base at V and 4 bases at J, with 12 bases between the two ends. The CDR3 loop spans 15 amino acids. The CDR3 protein is CASSQANWVADTQYF. The CDR3 coding sequence is TGCGCCAGCAGCCAAGCTAATTGGGTCGCAGATACGCAGTATTTT.

This clonotype was seen repeatedly, ten times or more. V usage is TRBV30 and J usage is TRBJ2-7; D is unclear. Per germline, CDR1 GTSNPN and CDR2 SVGIG (reference sequence). The V gene lost 0 bases and the J gene lost 0 bases, with 9 bases spanning the gap. The CDR3 runs 14 residues. CDR3 in amino acids: CAWSVIANSYEQYF. Written as DNA, the CDR3 is TGTGCCTGGAGTGTAATCGCCAACTCCTACGAGCAGTACTTC.

The chain has TRBV5-1 and TRBJ2-3; 8 nucleotides agree with TRBD1. CDR3 length equals 16 residues. CDR1 and CDR2 (germline): SGHRS, YFSETQ. V was pared by 3 bases and J by 1 base, with 7 bases of the junction left unmatched. CDR3 sequence: CASSSYPGQGTDTQYF. The CDR3, as DNA: TGCGCCAGCAGCTCTTATCCGGGACAGGGCACAGATACGCAGTATTTT.

This clonotype was counted ten times or more. The chain links TRBV27 to TRBJ2-7; D is unclear. Trimming left V 4 bases short and J 5 bases short, with 12 bases between. CDR1 is MNHEY and CDR2 is SMNVEV in the germline V gene (reference sequence). The CDR3 has 13 amino acids. The CDR3 DNA is TGTGCCAGCAGTTCCTCTCAGGCCGACGAGCAGTACTTC. Protein sequence: CASSSSQADEQYF.